Sequencing of this T cell receptor beta chain was carried out in a study of blood T cell repertoires in COVID-19. Germline loops: CDR1 SGHTA, CDR2 FQGNSA. The CDR3 covers 16 residues. The V and J ends lost 1 base and 0 bases respectively, with 11 bases between them. This clone has only a few counts. Authors' analysis steps: Using reference gene primer amplification, nucleated cell counts were estimated. Produced via immunoSEQ multiplex PCR; TCRdb's table is partial and in-frame only. V and J calls and clone size are those listed in that table; D and trimming were worked out from the DNA. The sample has under 150,000 clones; approximately 90% are singletons. Researchers sorted participants into cohorts using their self-reported clinical history.

Sequenced material: PBMCs or T cells enriched from blood (not recorded which). This clonotype originated in a woman in her 30s with acute COVID-19. This sequence joins TRBV7-2 and TRBJ2-3; D is ambiguous. The DNA of the CDR3 is TGTGCCAGCAGCTTAGTTGGCGGATACAGCACAGATACGCAGTATTTT. It translates to CASSLVGGYSTDTQYF.